Reported below is one T cell receptor beta chain. Its antigen is still unknown. Base qualities were left out, and no much larger clone turns up one base away. The V and J ends are trimmed by 3 bases and 1 base, leaving 24 bases between them. Including the terminal cysteine and phenylalanine, the CDR3 comprises 19 residues. Only the CDR3 DNA stays, 57 bases, in frame from base 1. Sequences MNHEY (CDR1) and SVGEGT (CDR2) are obtained from the germline V gene. TCRbeta CDR3 regions were amplified from genomic DNA using the immunoSEQ Assay, a bias-controlled multiplex PCR. In the original analysis: The number of nucleated cells in each sample was estimated from the amplification of reference gene primers within the assay. To quantify the absolute abundance of each unique TCRbeta CDR3 rearrangement, sequence reads were collapsed and filtered. For each sample, productive Simpson clonality was calculated as the square root of Simpson's diversity index over productive rearrangements. TCRdb took this table from immuneACCESS and kept in-frame rearrangements with V and J called. Such tables lack part of the clones; where checked against another copy, unresolved V genes explain under half of the gap, and the rest is unexplained. D and trimming come from the DNA, and the V and J calls and clone size come from that table. The sample table lists fewer than 60,000 clones, about 92% of them with a count of one. The biggest ten clones account for roughly 1% of the sample.

The data were obtained in a study of blood T cell repertoires in COVID-19 (dated by TCRdb to the early 2020s). With regard to the full study: Samples from collaborators originated in the United States, Italy and Spain and spanned both the acute and convalescent phases of COVID-19. The material from the prospective study consisted of cDNA or gDNA derived from T cells, B-cell-depleted T cells, or PBMCs. The dataset comprised deeply sampled blood TCRbeta repertoires from subjects exposed to, actively infected with, or recovered from COVID-19. The repertoires were released in a freely available public database meant as a resource for research on the immune response to SARS-CoV-2. The samples were drawn from the first 160 participants of the ongoing ImmuneRACE study and from more than 1,000 subjects provided by 6 global collaborators. A de-identified subject ID, COVID-19 status, age in years and sex were almost always included in the sample metadata. Where HLA class I and class II types were available, the types were taken from metadata supplied by the sample provider, not from assay-based typing.

The investigation overall reported the following: Clinical and demographic metadata were provided uncurated, with the amount varying by source and participant.

One collaborating source in Seattle enrolled patients during active infection and followed them longitudinally through the course of disease. Each collaborating institution followed its own protocols to collect whole blood in K2EDTA tubes. For TCRbeta analysis, collaborators shipped samples in one of three forms: frozen whole blood, isolated PBMCs, or DNA extracted from either of those sample types. This clonotype was sampled from a man in his 60s with COVID-19, enrolled during active disease. The chain links TRBV6-2 or TRBV6-3 with TRBJ1-2, with TRBD1 perhaps the D gene, on 6 matching bases. The specimen was peripheral blood. The CDR3 region: CASSYTVRTPDRLNYGYTF. The bases read TGTGCCAGCAGTTATACGGTTCGGACACCGGACAGACTTAACTATGGCTACACCTTC.